What follows describes a single TCR beta chain. Antigen specificity is unknown. PCR amplification relied on 60 Vbeta primers (plus 13 Jbeta primers). Clones were sequenced by immunoSEQ multiplex PCR, and TCRdb holds only the in-frame ones, with some missing. The sample has some 80,000 clones, approximately 67% seen once. This sample was included in a study of cytomegalovirus exposure and HLA in healthy donors. Regarding the study as a whole: The authors enumerated around 150 TCR beta chains as linked to cytomegalovirus. The authors later linked a missense DCLRE1C variant to TCR beta V- and J-gene trimming.

CDR1 SGHTA and CDR2 FQGNSA come from the germline V gene. The CDR3 runs to 15 residues. The ends were cut back, 8 bases at V and 0 bases at J, with 14 bases in the middle. This TCR derives from a male donor in good health and CMV-seropositive. Sample: PBMCs. The V gene is TRBV7-2, the J gene TRBJ2-1, with D possibly matching TRBD1 (5 bases). CDR3 coding DNA: TGTGCCAGCTCCGTTGGGGCGGACTCCTACAATGAGCAGTTCTTC. Amino acid sequence: CASSVGADSYNEQFF. The variable domain in full, completed from reference TRBV7-2 and TRBJ2-1, reads GAGVSQSPSNKVTEKGKDVELRCDPISGHTALYWYRQSLGQGLEFLIYFQGNSAPDKSGLPSDRFSAERTGGSVSTLTIQRTQQEDSAVYLCASSVGADSYNEQFFGPGTRLTVL.